This T cell receptor (beta chain) was sequenced for a study of shared clonotypes between healthy human individuals. Findings and caveats of the study: Clonotype sharing among donors was thought likely to change with sequencing depth. Since donors were few, the genetic and exposure-history diversity represented was limited.

Comments on this clone: The antigen is unknown.

CDR3 length: 17 amino acids. The germline CDR1 and CDR2 sequences are SGDLS and YYNGEE. The V end lost 4 bases, the J end lost 0 bases, and 19 bases lay between the germline ends. Deep-level settings were used for running the assay. Clones were read by immunoSEQ multiplex PCR, and TCRdb kept only the in-frame ones, dropping some. The data hold around 2,100,000 clones, with about 95% observed a single time. Positively selected for CCR7, the CD45RO-negative cells used as naive CD8 cells excluded terminally differentiated effector memory CD45RA+ cells. The receptor was derived from a man aged 18 to 30 in good health. V and J are TRBV9 and TRBJ2-5; the D is unclear. Sequenced material: naive CD8+ T cells sorted from blood. CDR3: CASSPGLYTTYQETQYF. CDR3 in DNA: TGTGCCAGCAGCCCCGGGCTCTACACAACCTACCAAGAGACCCAGTACTTC.